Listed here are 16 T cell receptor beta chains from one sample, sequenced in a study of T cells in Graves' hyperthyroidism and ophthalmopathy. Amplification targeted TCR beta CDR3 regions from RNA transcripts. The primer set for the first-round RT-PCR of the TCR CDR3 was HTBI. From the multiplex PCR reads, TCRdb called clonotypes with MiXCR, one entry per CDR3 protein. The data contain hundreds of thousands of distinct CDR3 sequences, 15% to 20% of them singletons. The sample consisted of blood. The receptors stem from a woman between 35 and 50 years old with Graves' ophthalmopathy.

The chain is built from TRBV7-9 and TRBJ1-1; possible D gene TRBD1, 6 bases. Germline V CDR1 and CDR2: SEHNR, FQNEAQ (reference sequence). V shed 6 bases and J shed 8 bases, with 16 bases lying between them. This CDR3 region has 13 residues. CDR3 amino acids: CASSMGAEGEAFF. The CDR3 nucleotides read TGTGCCAGCAGTATGGGGGCCGAAGGAGAAGCTTTCTTT.

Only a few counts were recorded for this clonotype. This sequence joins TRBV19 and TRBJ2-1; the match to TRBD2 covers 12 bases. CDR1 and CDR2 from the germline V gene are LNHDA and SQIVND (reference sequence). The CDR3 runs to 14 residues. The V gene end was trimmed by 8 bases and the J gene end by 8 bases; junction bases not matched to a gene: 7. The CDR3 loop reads CASALAGGFDEQFF. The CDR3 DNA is TGTGCCAGTGCCCTAGCGGGAGGGTTCGATGAGCAGTTCTTC.

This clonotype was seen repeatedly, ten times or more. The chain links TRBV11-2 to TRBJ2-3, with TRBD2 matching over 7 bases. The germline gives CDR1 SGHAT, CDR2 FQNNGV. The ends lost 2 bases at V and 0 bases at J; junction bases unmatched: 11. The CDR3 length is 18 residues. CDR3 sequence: CASSLRDPGGRSTDTQYF. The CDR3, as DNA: TGTGCCAGCAGCTTAAGGGATCCGGGAGGACGAAGCACAGATACGCAGTATTTT.

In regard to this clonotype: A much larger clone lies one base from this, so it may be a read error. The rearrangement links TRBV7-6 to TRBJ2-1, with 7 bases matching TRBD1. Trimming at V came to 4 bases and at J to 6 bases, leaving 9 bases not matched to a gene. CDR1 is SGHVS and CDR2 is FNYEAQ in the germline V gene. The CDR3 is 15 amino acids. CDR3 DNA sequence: TGTGCCAGCAGCTCAGGGGGTCCCATCCCCAATGAGCAGTTCTTC. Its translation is CASSSGGPIPNEQFF. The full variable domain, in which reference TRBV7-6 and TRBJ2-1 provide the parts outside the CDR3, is GAGVSQSPRYKVTKRGQDVALRCDPISGHVSLYWYRQALGQGPEFLTYFNYEAQQDKSGLPNDRFSAERPEGSISTLTIQRTEQRDSAMYRCASSSGGPIPNEQFFGPGTRLTVL.

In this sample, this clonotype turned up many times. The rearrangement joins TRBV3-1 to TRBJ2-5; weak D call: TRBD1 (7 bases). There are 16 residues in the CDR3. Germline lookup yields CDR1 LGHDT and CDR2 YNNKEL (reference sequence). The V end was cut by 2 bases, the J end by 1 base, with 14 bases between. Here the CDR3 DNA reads TGTGCCAGCAGCCAAAGGAACAGGGGACTCCAAGAGACCCAGTACTTC. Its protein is CASSQRNRGLQETQYF.

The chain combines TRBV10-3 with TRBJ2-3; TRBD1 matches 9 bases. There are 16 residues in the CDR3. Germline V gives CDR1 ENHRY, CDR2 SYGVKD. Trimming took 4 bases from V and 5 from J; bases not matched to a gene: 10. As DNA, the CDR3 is TGTGCCATCAGTGTACAGGGGGCGGATTTTGGAGATACGCAGTATTTT. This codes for CAISVQGADFGDTQYF.

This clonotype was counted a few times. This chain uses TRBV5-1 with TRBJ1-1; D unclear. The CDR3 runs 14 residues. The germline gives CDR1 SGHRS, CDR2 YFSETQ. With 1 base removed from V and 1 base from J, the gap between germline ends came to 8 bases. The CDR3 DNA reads TGCGCCAGCAGCTTGTATCCAGAGAACACTGAAGCTTTCTTT. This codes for CASSLYPENTEAFF.

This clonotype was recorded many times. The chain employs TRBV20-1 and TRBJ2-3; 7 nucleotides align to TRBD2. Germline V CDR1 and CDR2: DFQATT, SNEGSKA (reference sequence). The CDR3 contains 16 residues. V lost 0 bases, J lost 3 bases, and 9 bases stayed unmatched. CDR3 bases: TGCAGTGCTAGAGATCGAGGGAGGGCCTCGACAGATACGCAGTATTTT. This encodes CSARDRGRASTDTQYF.

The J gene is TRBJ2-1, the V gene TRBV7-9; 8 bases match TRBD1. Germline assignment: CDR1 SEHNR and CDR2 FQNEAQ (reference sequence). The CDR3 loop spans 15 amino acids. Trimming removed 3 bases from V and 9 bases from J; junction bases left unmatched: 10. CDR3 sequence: CASSLTGDAGVEQFF. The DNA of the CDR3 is TGTGCCAGCAGCTTGACAGGGGACGCAGGGGTTGAGCAGTTCTTC.

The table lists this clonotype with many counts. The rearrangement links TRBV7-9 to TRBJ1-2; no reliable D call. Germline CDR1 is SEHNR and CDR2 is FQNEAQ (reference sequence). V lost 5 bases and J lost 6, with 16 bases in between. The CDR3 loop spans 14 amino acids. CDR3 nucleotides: TGTGCCAGCAGCGTAACCGACGAGAGCGATGGCTACACCTTC. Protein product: CASSVTDESDGYTF.

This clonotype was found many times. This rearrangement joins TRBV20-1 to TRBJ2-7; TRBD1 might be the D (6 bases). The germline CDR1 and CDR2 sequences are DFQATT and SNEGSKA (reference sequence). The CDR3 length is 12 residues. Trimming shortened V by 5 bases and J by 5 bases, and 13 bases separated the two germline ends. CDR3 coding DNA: TGCAGTGCTCCGGGACAAAAGAACGAGCAGTACTTC. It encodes CSAPGQKNEQYF.

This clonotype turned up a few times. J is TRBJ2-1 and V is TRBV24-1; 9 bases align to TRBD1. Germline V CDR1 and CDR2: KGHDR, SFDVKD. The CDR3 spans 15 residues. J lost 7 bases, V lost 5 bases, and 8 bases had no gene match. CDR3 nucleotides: TGTGCCACCAGTGCCCCGGGACAGGGTTGGAATGAGCAGTTCTTC. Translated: CATSAPGQGWNEQFF.

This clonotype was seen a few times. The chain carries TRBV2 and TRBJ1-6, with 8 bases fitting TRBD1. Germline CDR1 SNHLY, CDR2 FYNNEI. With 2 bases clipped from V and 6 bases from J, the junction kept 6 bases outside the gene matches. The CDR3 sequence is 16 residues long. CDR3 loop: CASSEPRGQGNSPLHF. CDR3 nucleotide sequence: TGTGCCAGCAGTGAACCCCGTGGACAGGGTAATTCACCCCTCCACTTT.

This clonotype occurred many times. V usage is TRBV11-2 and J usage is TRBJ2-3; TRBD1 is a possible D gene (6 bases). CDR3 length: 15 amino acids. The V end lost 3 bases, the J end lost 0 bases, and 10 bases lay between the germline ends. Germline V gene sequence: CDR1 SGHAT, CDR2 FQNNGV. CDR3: CASSFTGTSTDTQYF. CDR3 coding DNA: TGTGCCAGCAGCTTCACAGGGACAAGCACAGATACGCAGTATTTT.

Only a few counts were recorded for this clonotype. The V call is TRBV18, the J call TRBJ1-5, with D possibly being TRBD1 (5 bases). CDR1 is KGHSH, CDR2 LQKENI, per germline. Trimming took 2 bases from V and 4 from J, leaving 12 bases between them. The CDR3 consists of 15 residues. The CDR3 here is CASSPIGTKNQPQHF. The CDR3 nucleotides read TGTGCCAGCTCACCAATCGGGACGAAGAATCAGCCCCAGCATTTT.

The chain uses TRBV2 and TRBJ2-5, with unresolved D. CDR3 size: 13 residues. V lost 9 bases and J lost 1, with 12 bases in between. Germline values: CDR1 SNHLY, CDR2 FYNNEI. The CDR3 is CASTRKFQETQYF. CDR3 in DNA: TGTGCCAGTACGCGAAAGTTCCAAGAGACCCAGTACTTC.